This entry concerns a single T cell receptor beta chain. The antigen is not known. The entry originates in a study of OX40 agonist ivuxolimab in advanced cancers. Across the whole study: Partial responses were observed in three patients, of whom one had hepatocellular carcinoma and two had cutaneous melanoma. Study findings and constraints: Doses of 0.1 to 3.0 mg/kg were accompanied by clonal expansion of CD4+ and CD8+ blood T cells by week 6.

Repertoires were generated with immunoSEQ multiplex PCR, while TCRdb's copy carries only in-frame clones and drops some. The data hold about 64,000 clones, with 85% to 90% observed a single time. V was pared by 5 bases and J by 4 bases, with 15 bases between. This CDR3 has 15 residues. Germline CDR1 reads MNHEY; CDR2 reads SMNVEV (reference sequence). The chain is built from TRBV27 and TRBJ2-1, with D perhaps matching TRBD1 or TRBD2 (5 bases each). The sequenced sample was CD4+ or CD8+ T cells sorted from blood, obtained in a trial of the OX40 agonist ivuxolimab. The sequence was collected from an adult with an advanced solid tumor such as melanoma, head and neck, liver or kidney cancer. The CDR3 DNA is TGTGCCAGCAGTGTATGGGGGTGGACATACAATGAGCAGTTCTTC. Translation gives CASSVWGWTYNEQFF.